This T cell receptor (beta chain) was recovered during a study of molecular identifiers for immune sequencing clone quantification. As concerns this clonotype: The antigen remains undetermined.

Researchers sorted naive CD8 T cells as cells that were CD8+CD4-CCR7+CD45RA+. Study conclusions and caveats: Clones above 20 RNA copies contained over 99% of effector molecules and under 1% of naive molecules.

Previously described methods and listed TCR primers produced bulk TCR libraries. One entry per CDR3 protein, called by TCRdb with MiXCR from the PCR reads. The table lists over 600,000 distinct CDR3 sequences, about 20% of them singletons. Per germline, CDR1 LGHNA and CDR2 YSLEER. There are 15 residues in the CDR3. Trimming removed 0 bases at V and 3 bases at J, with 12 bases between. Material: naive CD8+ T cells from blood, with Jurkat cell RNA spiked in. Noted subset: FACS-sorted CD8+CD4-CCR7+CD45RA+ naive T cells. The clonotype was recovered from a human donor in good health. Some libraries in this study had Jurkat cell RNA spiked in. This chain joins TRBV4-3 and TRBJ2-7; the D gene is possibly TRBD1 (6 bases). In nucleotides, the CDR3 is TGCGCCAGCAGCCAAGAAGGCAGGGGAGTCTACGAGCAGTACTTC. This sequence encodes CASSQEGRGVYEQYF.